The rows below give T cell receptor beta chains drawn from one sample of a study of radiation and T cells in renal cell carcinoma. Sequencing was performed with immunoSEQ multiplex PCR; in TCRdb, only in-frame clones are kept and a portion is missing. The table records roughly 45,000 clones, about 82% of them present only once. This specimen was blood, taken from a patient whose treatment included radiotherapy and nephrectomy. All receptors come from a woman in her 70s with renal cell carcinoma. CDR3s include the opening cysteine and the closing phenylalanine or tryptophan. A D gene is named only where the DNA matches it firmly. Not all rows give a size; the values are once, few, many and, for expanded clones, a class.

clone size: -
J gene: TRBJ1-5
D gene: -
V gene: TRBV6-5
CDR3 DNA: TGTGCCAGCAGTTACTCGTGGGCAGGGAATCAGCCCCAGCATTTT
CDR3 protein: CASSYSWAGNQPQHF

clone size: once
J gene: TRBJ1-2
D gene: -
V gene: TRBV7-9
CDR3 DNA: TGTGCCAGCAGCTTCCCGGGACCACTATATGGCTACACCTTC
CDR3 protein: CASSFPGPLYGYTF

clone size: -
J gene: TRBJ1-4
D gene: -
V gene: TRBV7-8
CDR3 DNA: TGTGCCAGCAGCGATCAAGTTGCAACTAATGAAAAACTGTTTTTT
CDR3 protein: CASSDQVATNEKLFF

clone size: -
J gene: TRBJ2-3
D gene: -
V gene: TRBV5-4
CDR3 DNA: TGTGCCAGCAGCTCAAGGGGGGCAGATACGCAGTATTTT
CDR3 protein: CASSSRGADTQYF

clone size: -
J gene: TRBJ1-2
D gene: TRBD1
V gene: TRBV19
CDR3 DNA: TGTGCCAGTAGTATAGGAAGAGCGACAGGGCGTCCCGGCTACACCTTC
CDR3 protein: CASSIGRATGRPGYTF

clone size: few
J gene: TRBJ2-2
D gene: TRBD2
V gene: TRBV4-2
CDR3 DNA: TGTGCCAGCAGCCCTCCGGGACTAGACACCGGGGAGCTGTTTTTT
CDR3 protein: CASSPPGLDTGELFF

clone size: -
J gene: TRBJ2-7
D gene: -
V gene: TRBV9
CDR3 DNA: TGTGCCAGCAGCTTCACCTACGAGCAGTACTTC
CDR3 protein: CASSFTYEQYF

clone size: -
J gene: TRBJ2-7
D gene: -
V gene: TRBV6-1
CDR3 DNA: TGTGCCAGCAGTGAAGATCCAGCGAACTCCTACGAGCAGTACTTC
CDR3 protein: CASSEDPANSYEQYF

clone size: -
J gene: TRBJ2-1
D gene: TRBD2
V gene: TRBV5-5
CDR3 DNA: TGTGCCAGCAACCTACTAGCGGGAGGCCTCAATGAGCAGTTCTTC
CDR3 protein: CASNLLAGGLNEQFF

clone size: -
J gene: TRBJ2-5
D gene: TRBD1
V gene: TRBV19
CDR3 DNA: TGTGCCAGTAGTACATTACAGGGGCTTCAAGAGACCCAGTACTTC
CDR3 protein: CASSTLQGLQETQYF

clone size: -
J gene: TRBJ1-1
D gene: -
V gene: TRBV5-1
CDR3 DNA: TGCGCCAGCTCGGATCAGGGAACCACTGAAGCTTTCTTT
CDR3 protein: CASSDQGTTEAFF

clone size: -
J gene: TRBJ1-2
D gene: -
V gene: TRBV4-1
CDR3 DNA: TGCGCCAGCAGCCAAGAGGCACGGGGACTGAGATTTCTGGGCTACACCTTC
CDR3 protein: CASSQEARGLRFLGYTF

clone size: -
J gene: TRBJ1-3
D gene: TRBD1
V gene: TRBV4-1
CDR3 DNA: TGCGCCAGCAGCCGGGGAGGAGCCAGGGGGGCCTCTGGAAACACCATATATTTT
CDR3 protein: CASSRGGARGASGNTIYF

clone size: -
J gene: TRBJ1-2
D gene: -
V gene: TRBV21-1
CDR3 DNA: TGTGCCAGCAGCCTCTGGACCCGGTTCCGGGGCCTTTGGGGCTACACCTTC
CDR3 protein: CASSLWTRFRGLWGYTF

clone size: -
J gene: TRBJ2-3
D gene: TRBD2
V gene: TRBV15
CDR3 DNA: TGTGCCACCAGCACCGTACTAGCGGGGGACCGGGAAACGTCGTATTTT
CDR3 protein: CATSTVLAGDRETSYF

clone size: -
J gene: TRBJ2-2
D gene: -
V gene: TRBV19
CDR3 DNA: TGTGCCACCTCCCGGGACTTCGGGACTCTCCTTAACACCGGGGAGCTGTTTTTT
CDR3 protein: CATSRDFGTLLNTGELFF

clone size: -
J gene: TRBJ2-2
D gene: -
V gene: TRBV5-1
CDR3 DNA: TGCGCCAGCAGCTTGGAAGGACAGAACACCGGGGAGCTGTTTTTT
CDR3 protein: CASSLEGQNTGELFF

clone size: -
J gene: TRBJ2-3
D gene: TRBD2
V gene: TRBV5-4
CDR3 DNA: TGTGCCAGCAGCACGGGACTAGCGGGAGGTGTTATGACAGATACGCAGTATTTT
CDR3 protein: CASSTGLAGGVMTDTQYF

clone size: -
J gene: TRBJ2-2
D gene: TRBD2
V gene: TRBV9
CDR3 DNA: TGTGCCAGCAGTCCGACTAGCGGTCCCACCGGGGAGCTGTTTTTT
CDR3 protein: CASSPTSGPTGELFF

clone size: -
J gene: TRBJ2-7
D gene: TRBD1
V gene: TRBV25-1
CDR3 DNA: TGTGCCAGCAGTGACTACTTGGACAGGGCAACCTACGAGCAGTACTTC
CDR3 protein: CASSDYLDRATYEQYF

clone size: -
J gene: TRBJ2-2
D gene: TRBD2
V gene: TRBV9
CDR3 DNA: TGTGCCAGCAGTGCACCGGGACTAGCGGGAGGTCACGGGGAGCTGTTTTTT
CDR3 protein: CASSAPGLAGGHGELFF

clone size: -
J gene: TRBJ2-2
D gene: -
V gene: TRBV7-9
CDR3 DNA: TGTGCCAGCAGCCCTCCGGAGTGGGGGGGCCCGGGGCCCGGGGAGCTGTTTTTT
CDR3 protein: CASSPPEWGGPGPGELFF

clone size: -
J gene: TRBJ1-1
D gene: -
V gene: TRBV6-5
CDR3 DNA: TGTGCCAGCAGTTACAGGCAGTTGAACACTGAAGCTTTCTTT
CDR3 protein: CASSYRQLNTEAFF

clone size: -
J gene: TRBJ2-2
D gene: -
V gene: TRBV7-9
CDR3 DNA: TGTGCCAGCAGCGCGCGGACACCGAACACCGGGGAGCTGTTTTTT
CDR3 protein: CASSARTPNTGELFF

clone size: -
J gene: TRBJ1-2
D gene: -
V gene: TRBV25-1
CDR3 DNA: TGTGCCAGCAGTGATGGGGCGAAAAACTATGGCTACACCTTC
CDR3 protein: CASSDGAKNYGYTF

clone size: -
J gene: TRBJ1-4
D gene: TRBD1
V gene: TRBV2
CDR3 DNA: TGTGCCAGCAGAAGGCAGGGGGATTATAATGAAAAACTGTTTTTT
CDR3 protein: CASRRQGDYNEKLFF

clone size: -
J gene: TRBJ2-3
D gene: -
V gene: TRBV4-1
CDR3 DNA: TGCGCCAGCAGCCTACCGCGGGGTTCTAGCACAGATACGCAGTATTTT
CDR3 protein: CASSLPRGSSTDTQYF

clone size: -
J gene: TRBJ1-2
D gene: TRBD1
V gene: TRBV6-1
CDR3 DNA: TGTGCCAGCAGTGAAGGAGGGGGACAGCCCTATGGCTACACCTTC
CDR3 protein: CASSEGGGQPYGYTF

clone size: few
J gene: TRBJ1-2
D gene: -
V gene: TRBV30
CDR3 DNA: TGTGCCTGGAGCCGGAGGCTGGGCTACACCTTC
CDR3 protein: CAWSRRLGYTF

clone size: -
J gene: TRBJ2-7
D gene: -
V gene: TRBV4-1
CDR3 DNA: TGCGCCAGCAGCCAATTAGAAGCAAACGAGCAGTACTTC
CDR3 protein: CASSQLEANEQYF

clone size: -
J gene: TRBJ2-7
D gene: -
V gene: TRBV27
CDR3 DNA: TGTGCCAGCAGTTTTGGGGGGCCTGGGGAGCAGTACTTC
CDR3 protein: CASSFGGPGEQYF

clone size: -
J gene: TRBJ2-7
D gene: TRBD2
V gene: TRBV19
CDR3 DNA: TGTGCCAGTAGTTCCGGACTAGCCTACGAGCAGTACTTC
CDR3 protein: CASSSGLAYEQYF

clone size: -
J gene: TRBJ2-1
D gene: -
V gene: TRBV5-6
CDR3 DNA: TGTGCCAGCAGCTTGGGAGCGGTGAGCTCCTACAATGAGCAGTTCTTC
CDR3 protein: CASSLGAVSSYNEQFF

clone size: -
J gene: TRBJ1-4
D gene: -
V gene: TRBV19
CDR3 DNA: TGTGCCAGTAGCTTCAGGGGTGGTAATGAAAAACTGTTTTTT
CDR3 protein: CASSFRGGNEKLFF

clone size: -
J gene: TRBJ1-1
D gene: -
V gene: TRBV4-2
CDR3 DNA: TGTGCCAGCAGCCAAGGGGCAGAAGCTTTCTTT
CDR3 protein: CASSQGAEAFF

clone size: -
J gene: TRBJ1-2
D gene: -
V gene: TRBV6-6
CDR3 DNA: TGTGCCAGTACGGTCGTGGCCGCTTATGGCTACACCTTC
CDR3 protein: CASTVVAAYGYTF

clone size: -
J gene: TRBJ2-1
D gene: TRBD2
V gene: TRBV5-5
CDR3 DNA: TGTGCCAGCAGCTACTATGTTAGCGGGGGGGTCTCTGAGCAGTTCTTC
CDR3 protein: CASSYYVSGGVSEQFF

clone size: once
J gene: TRBJ2-1
D gene: -
V gene: TRBV5-1
CDR3 DNA: TGCGCCAGCAGCTTGAGCAGGAACAATGAGCAGTTCTTC
CDR3 protein: CASSLSRNNEQFF

clone size: -
J gene: TRBJ2-1
D gene: -
V gene: TRBV30
CDR3 DNA: TGTGCCTGGAACAAAGGGGGGGACAATGAGCAGTTCTTC
CDR3 protein: CAWNKGGDNEQFF